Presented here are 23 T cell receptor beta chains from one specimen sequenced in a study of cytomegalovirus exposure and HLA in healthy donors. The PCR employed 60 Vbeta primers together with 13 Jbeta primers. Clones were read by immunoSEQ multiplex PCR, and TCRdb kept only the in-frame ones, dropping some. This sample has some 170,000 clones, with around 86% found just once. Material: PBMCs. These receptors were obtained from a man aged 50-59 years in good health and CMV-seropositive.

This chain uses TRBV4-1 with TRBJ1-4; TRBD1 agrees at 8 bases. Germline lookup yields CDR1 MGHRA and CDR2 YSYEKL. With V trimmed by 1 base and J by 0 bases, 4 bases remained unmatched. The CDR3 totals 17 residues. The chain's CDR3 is CASSQGQGIATNEKLFF. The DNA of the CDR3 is TGCGCCAGCAGCCAAGGACAGGGGATTGCAACTAATGAAAAACTGTTTTTT.

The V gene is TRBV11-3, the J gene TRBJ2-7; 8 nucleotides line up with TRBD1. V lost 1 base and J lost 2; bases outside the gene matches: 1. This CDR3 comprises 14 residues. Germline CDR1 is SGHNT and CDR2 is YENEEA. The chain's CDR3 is CASSLGQGTYEQYF. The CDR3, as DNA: TGTGCCAGCAGCTTAGGACAGGGGACCTACGAGCAGTACTTC.

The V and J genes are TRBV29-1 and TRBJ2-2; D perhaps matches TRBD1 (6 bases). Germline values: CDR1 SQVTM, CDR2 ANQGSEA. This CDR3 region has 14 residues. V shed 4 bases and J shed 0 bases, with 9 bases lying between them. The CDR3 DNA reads TGCAGCGTTGTAGGACAGCCGAACACCGGGGAGCTGTTTTTT. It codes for CSVVGQPNTGELFF.

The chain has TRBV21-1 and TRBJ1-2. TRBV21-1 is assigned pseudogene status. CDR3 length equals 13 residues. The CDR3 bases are TGTGCCAGCAGCAAAATTGTCCTCTATGGCTACACCTTC. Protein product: CASSKIVLYGYTF.

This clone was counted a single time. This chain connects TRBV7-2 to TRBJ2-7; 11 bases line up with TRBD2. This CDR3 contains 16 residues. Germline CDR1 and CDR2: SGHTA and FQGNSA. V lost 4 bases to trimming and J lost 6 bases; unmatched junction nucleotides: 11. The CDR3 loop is CASSSTGTSGTFEQYF. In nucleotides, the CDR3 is TGTGCCAGCAGCTCAACCGGGACTAGCGGAACCTTCGAGCAGTACTTC.

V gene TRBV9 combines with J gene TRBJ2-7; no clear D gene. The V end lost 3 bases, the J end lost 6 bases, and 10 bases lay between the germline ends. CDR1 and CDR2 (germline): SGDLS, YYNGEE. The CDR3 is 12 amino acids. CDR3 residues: CASSGSRPEQYF. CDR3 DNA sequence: TGTGCCAGCAGCGGGAGTCGCCCCGAGCAGTACTTC. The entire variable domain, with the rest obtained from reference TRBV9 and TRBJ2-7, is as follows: DSGVTQTPKHLITATGQRVTLRCSPRSGDLSVYWYQQSLDQGLQFLIQYYNGEERAKGNILERFSAQQFPDLHSELNLSSLELGDSALYFCASSGSRPEQYFGPGTRLTVT.

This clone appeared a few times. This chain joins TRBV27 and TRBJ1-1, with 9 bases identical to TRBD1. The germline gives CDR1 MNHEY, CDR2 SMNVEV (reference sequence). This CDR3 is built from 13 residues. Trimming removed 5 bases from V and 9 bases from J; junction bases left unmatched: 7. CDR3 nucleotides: TGTGCCAGCAGTCCCTGGGACAGGGTCAAAGCTTTCTTT. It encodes CASSPWDRVKAFF.

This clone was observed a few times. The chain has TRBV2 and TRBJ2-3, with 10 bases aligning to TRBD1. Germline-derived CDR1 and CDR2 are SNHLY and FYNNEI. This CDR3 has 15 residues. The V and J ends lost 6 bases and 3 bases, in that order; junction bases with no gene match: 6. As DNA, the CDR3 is TGTGCCAGCAGCCCGGACAGGGGGGGAACAGATACGCAGTATTTT. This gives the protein CASSPDRGGTDTQYF.

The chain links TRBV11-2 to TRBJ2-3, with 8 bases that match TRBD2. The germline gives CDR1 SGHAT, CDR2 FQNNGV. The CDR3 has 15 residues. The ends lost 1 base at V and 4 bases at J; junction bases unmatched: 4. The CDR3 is CASSLAGGFSDTQYF. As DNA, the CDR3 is TGTGCCAGCAGCTTAGCGGGAGGGTTTTCAGATACGCAGTATTTT.

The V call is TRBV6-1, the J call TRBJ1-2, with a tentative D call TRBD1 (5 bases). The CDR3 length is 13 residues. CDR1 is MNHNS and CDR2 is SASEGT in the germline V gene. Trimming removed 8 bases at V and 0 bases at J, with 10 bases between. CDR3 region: CASELTANYGYTF. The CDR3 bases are TGTGCCAGCGAATTGACAGCTAACTATGGCTACACCTTC.

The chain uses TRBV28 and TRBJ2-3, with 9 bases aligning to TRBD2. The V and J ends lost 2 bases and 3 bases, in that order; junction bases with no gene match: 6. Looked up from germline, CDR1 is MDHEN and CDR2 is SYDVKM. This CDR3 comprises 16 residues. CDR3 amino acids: CASSLGASGKTDTQYF. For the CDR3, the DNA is TGTGCCAGCAGTTTAGGGGCTAGCGGGAAGACAGATACGCAGTATTTT. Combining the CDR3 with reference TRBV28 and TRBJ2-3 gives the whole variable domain DVKVTQSSRYLVKRTGEKVFLECVQDMDHENMFWYRQDPGLGLRLIYFSYDVKMKEKGDIPEGYSVSREKKERFSLILESASTNQTSMYLCASSLGASGKTDTQYFGPGTRLTVL.

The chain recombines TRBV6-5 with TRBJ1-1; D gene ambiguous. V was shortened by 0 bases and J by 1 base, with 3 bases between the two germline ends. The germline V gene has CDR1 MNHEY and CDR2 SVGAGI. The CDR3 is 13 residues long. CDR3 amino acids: CASSYSANTEAFF. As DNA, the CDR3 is TGTGCCAGCAGTTACTCAGCGAACACTGAAGCTTTCTTT.

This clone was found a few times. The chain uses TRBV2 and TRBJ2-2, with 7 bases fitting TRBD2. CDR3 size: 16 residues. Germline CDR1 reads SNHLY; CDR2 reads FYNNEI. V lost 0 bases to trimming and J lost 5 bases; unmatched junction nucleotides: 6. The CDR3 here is CASSEARYGGTGELFF. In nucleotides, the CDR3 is TGTGCCAGCAGTGAAGCGCGTTACGGGGGGACCGGGGAGCTGTTTTTT. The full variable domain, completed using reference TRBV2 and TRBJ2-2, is EPEVTQTPSHQVTQMGQEVILRCVPISNHLYFYWYRQILGQKVEFLVSFYNNEISEKSEIFDDQFSVERPDGSNFTLKIRSTKLEDSAMYFCASSEARYGGTGELFFGEGSRLTVL.

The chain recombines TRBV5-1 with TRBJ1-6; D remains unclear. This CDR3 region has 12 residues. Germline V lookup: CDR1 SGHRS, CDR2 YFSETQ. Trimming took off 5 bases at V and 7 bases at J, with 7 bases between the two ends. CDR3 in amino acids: CASSNENSPLHF. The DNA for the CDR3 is TGCGCCAGCAGTAATGAGAATTCACCCCTCCACTTT.

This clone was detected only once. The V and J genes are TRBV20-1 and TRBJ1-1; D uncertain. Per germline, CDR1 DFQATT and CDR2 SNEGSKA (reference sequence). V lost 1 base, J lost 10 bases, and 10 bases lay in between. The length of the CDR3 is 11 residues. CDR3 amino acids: CSARAGNGAFF. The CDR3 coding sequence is TGCAGTGCTAGAGCGGGGAATGGAGCTTTCTTT.

The CDR3 loop is CASSSRLEPYNEQFF. DNA for the CDR3: TGTGCCAGCAGCTCCCGCCTGGAGCCATACAATGAGCAGTTCTTC. The chain carries TRBV11-2 and TRBJ2-1; no firm D call. From germline, CDR1 is SGHAT and CDR2 FQNNGV. Trimming cost V 4 bases and J 4 bases, with 14 bases left between them. The CDR3 is 15 amino acids.

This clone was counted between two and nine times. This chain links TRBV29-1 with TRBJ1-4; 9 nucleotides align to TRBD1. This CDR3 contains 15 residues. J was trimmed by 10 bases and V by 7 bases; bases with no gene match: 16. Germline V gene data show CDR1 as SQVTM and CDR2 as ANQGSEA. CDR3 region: CSGMETGGSGGKLFF. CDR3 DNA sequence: TGCAGCGGGATGGAGACAGGGGGGTCGGGAGGAAAACTGTTTTTT.

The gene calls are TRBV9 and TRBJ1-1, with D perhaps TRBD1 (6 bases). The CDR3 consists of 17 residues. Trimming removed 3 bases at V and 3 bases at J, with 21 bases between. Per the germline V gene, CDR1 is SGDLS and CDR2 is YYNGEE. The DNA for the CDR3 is TGTGCCAGCAGCGGTAGCGGGGGGGGCCCGGGGGACACTGAAGCTTTCTTT. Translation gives CASSGSGGGPGDTEAFF.

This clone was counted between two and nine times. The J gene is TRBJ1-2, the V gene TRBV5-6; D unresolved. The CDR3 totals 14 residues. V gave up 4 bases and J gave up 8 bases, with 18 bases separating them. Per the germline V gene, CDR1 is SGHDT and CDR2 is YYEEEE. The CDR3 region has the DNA TGTGCCAGCAGCCCCAAGGAGGTCTGGGAAGGCTACACCTTC. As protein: CASSPKEVWEGYTF.

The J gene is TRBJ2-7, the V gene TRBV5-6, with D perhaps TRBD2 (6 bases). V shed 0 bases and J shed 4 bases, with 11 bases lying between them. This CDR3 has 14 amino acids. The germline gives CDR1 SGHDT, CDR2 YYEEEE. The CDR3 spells CASSLEGSGYEQYF. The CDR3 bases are TGTGCCAGCAGCTTGGAAGGTAGCGGTTACGAGCAGTACTTC.

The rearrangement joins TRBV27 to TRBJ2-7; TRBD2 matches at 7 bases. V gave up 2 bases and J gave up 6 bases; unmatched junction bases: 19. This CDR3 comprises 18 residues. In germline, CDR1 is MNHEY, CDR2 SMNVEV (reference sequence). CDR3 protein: CASSLSVVLAAEGFEQYF. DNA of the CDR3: TGTGCCAGCAGTTTAAGTGTAGTGCTAGCGGCTGAGGGGTTCGAGCAGTACTTC.

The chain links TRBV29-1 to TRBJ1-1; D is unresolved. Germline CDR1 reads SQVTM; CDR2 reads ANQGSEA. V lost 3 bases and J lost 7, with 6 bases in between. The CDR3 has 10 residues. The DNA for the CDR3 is TGCAGCGTTGAGGCCAGTGAAGCTTTCTTT. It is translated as CSVEASEAFF.

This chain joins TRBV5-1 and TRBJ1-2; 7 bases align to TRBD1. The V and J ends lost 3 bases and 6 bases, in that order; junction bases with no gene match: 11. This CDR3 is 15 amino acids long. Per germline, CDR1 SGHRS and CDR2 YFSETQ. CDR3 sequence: CASSSLTTGSDGYTF. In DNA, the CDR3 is TGCGCCAGCAGCTCCTTAACGACAGGGTCGGATGGCTACACCTTC.